This TCR beta chain was found in a study of blood T cell repertoires in COVID-19. Study context: PBMCs, B-cell-depleted T cells, or T cells were the source of the cDNA or gDNA that made up the material.

Assay used: immunoSEQ multiplex PCR; TCRdb lists only in-frame clones, some missing. The sample has roughly 380,000 clones; roughly 90% are singletons. Germline V gene data show CDR1 as SGHDN and CDR2 as FVKESK. V lost 6 bases and J 1 base, leaving 9 bases between the germline ends. The CDR3 covers 13 residues. Followed longitudinally, the Seattle patients had been enrolled during active infection. J is TRBJ1-1 and V is TRBV14; maybe TRBD1 (5 bases). Sequencing input: peripheral blood. The source of this sequence is a woman in her forties with COVID-19, enrolled during active disease. For the CDR3, the DNA is TGTGCCAGCAGGGGGCGGGAGAACACTGAAGCTTTCTTT. This gives the protein CASRGRENTEAFF.